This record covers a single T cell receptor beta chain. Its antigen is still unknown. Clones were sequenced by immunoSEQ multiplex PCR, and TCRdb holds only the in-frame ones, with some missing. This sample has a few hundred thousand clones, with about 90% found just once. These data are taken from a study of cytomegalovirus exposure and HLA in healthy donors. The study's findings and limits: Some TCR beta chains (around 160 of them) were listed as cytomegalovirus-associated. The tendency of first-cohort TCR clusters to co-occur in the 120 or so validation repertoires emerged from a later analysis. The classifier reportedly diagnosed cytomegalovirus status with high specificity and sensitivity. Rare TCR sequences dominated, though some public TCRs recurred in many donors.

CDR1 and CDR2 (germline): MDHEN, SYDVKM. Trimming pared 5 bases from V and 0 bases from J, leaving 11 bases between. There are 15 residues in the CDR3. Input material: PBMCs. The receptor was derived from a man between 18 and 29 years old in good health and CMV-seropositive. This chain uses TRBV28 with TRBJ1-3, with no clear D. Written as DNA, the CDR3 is TGTGCCAGCAGTGTAGACCGCAGCTCTGGAAACACCATATATTTT. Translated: CASSVDRSSGNTIYF.